This T cell receptor delta chain was sequenced in a study of gamma-delta chains in newborns, infants, children. Overall study context: Microbial exposure reportedly drives polyclonal innate γδ T cell expansion after birth.

Germline V gives CDR1 TVYSNPD, CDR2 GDNSRS (reference sequence). The V and J ends lost 5 bases and 4 bases respectively, with 26 bases between them. The CDR3 is 16 residues long. Note on this clone: A much larger clone lies a single base off, so this may be a read error. The sample carries other DNA sequences with the same CDR3.

TCRdb reran clone calling via CATT on the reads. The table includes just over 950 delta-chain clones, 0.7% to 1% detected once. The sequenced sample was blood. This receptor was obtained from a child in good health. The rearrangement uses TRDV3 and TRDJ1; D may be TRDD2 (6 bases). The CDR3 nucleotides read TGTGCCCATTCCTATCCTCGGATCACCCACGGCGATAAACTCATCTTT. Amino acids: CAHSYPRITHGDKLIF. The variable domain in full, with the rest retrieved from reference TRDV3 and TRDJ1, is CDKVTQSSPDQTVASGSEVVLLCTYDTVYSNPDLFWYRIRPDYSFQFVFYGDNSRSEGADFTQGRFSVKHILTQKAFHLVISPVRTEDSATYYCAHSYPRITHGDKLIFGKGTRVTVEP.